Presented here are 25 T cell receptor beta chains from one specimen sequenced in a study of human T cells and chemical hapten exposure. As for time point: pre-sensitization, week 0. Treatment specified: therapeutic diphenylcyclopropenone sensitization with weekly scalp DPC. TCRdb reprocessed the RACE reads with MiXCR, giving one entry per CDR3 protein. This sample carries tens of thousands of distinct CDR3 sequences, roughly a tenth of them seen once, and the ten largest clones take around 4%. Sample: whole blood, taken in connection with sensitization to the hapten diphenylcyclopropenone (DPC). These receptors were obtained from a woman between 40 and 55 years old with alopecia areata. Some clones in this sample may be carry-over from other donors' samples.

This clonotype has ten or more counts. The chain employs TRBV2 and TRBJ2-3; 8 bases agree with TRBD2. There are 14 residues in the CDR3. After removal of 6 bases from V and 7 bases from J, the junction contained 9 bases not matched to a gene. Germline-derived CDR1 and CDR2 are SNHLY and FYNNEI. The CDR3 DNA follows: TGTGCCAGCAGACCAGGACTAGCTGGGCATACGCAGTATTTT. Translated, it gives CASRPGLAGHTQYF.

This clonotype turned up a few times. The chain joins TRBV7-2 to TRBJ2-3; D is unclear. The germline V gene encodes CDR1 SGHTA and CDR2 FQGNSA. This CDR3 is built from 14 residues. Trimming stripped 1 base from V and 4 bases from J, with 9 bases between. The CDR3 protein is CASSLGLGSDTQYF. The CDR3 DNA follows: TGTGCCAGCAGCTTAGGGCTGGGGTCAGATACGCAGTATTTT. Using reference TRBV7-2 and TRBJ2-3 for the parts outside the CDR3, the full variable domain is GAGVSQSPSNKVTEKGKDVELRCDPISGHTALYWYRQSLGQGLEFLIYFQGNSAPDKSGLPSDRFSAERTGGSVSTLTIQRTQQEDSAVYLCASSLGLGSDTQYFGPGTRLTVL.

This clonotype was seen many times. The rearrangement links TRBV4-1 to TRBJ1-1; no definite D call. Trimming took off 3 bases at V and 4 bases at J, with 18 bases between the two ends. Per the germline V gene, CDR1 is MGHRA and CDR2 is YSYEKL. The CDR3 sequence is 16 residues long. The chain's CDR3 is CASSQLPARLSTEAFF. In DNA, the CDR3 is TGCGCCAGCAGCCAGCTTCCTGCGCGGCTGAGCACTGAAGCTTTCTTT.

The V call is TRBV5-1, the J call TRBJ1-2, with D uncertain. Trimming shortened V by 0 bases and J by 1 base, and 7 bases separated the two germline ends. CDR1 and CDR2 (germline): SGHRS, YFSETQ. The CDR3 sequence is 14 residues long. The CDR3 DNA sequence: TGCGCCAGCAGCTTGGGAAACAGTAACTATGGCTACACCTTC. Translation: CASSLGNSNYGYTF.

This clonotype was seen many times. The rearrangement links TRBV5-6 to TRBJ2-3, with 13 bases fitting TRBD2. The J segment lost 2 bases and the V segment lost 0 bases, leaving 3 bases of the junction unmatched. Germline V gene lookup returns CDR1 SGHDT and CDR2 YYEEEE. The CDR3 has 17 amino acids. The CDR3 here is CASSLATSGGLTDTQYF. CDR3 sequence (DNA): TGTGCCAGCAGCTTGGCGACTAGCGGGGGGCTCACAGATACGCAGTATTTT.

The table lists this clonotype with many counts. In DNA, the CDR3 is TGTGCCAGCAGTGGGGACCGGCGGGGCACAGATACGCAGTATTTT. It is translated as CASSGDRRGTDTQYF. The V and J genes are TRBV2 and TRBJ2-3, with D perhaps assigned TRBD1 or TRBD2 (5 bases each). The germline V and J ends were trimmed by 4 bases and 1 base, with 12 bases remaining between them. This CDR3 spans 15 amino acids. Per germline, CDR1 SNHLY and CDR2 FYNNEI.

This clonotype was seen ten or more times. J is TRBJ1-1 and V is TRBV6-2 or TRBV6-3; D unresolved. The germline V and J ends were trimmed by 5 bases and 1 base, with 8 bases remaining between them. The CDR3 sequence is 13 residues long. Per the germline V gene, CDR1 is MNHEY and CDR2 is SVGEGT. CDR3 bases: TGTGCCAGCAGTACCAGAGAGAACACTGAAGCTTTCTTT. This translates into CASSTRENTEAFF.

The V and J genes are TRBV30 and TRBJ2-3; D assignment may be TRBD1 or TRBD2 (5 bases each). V dropped 2 bases and J dropped 1 base, with 10 bases sitting between them. The CDR3 is made up of 14 amino acids. Germline V lookup: CDR1 GTSNPN, CDR2 SVGIG (reference sequence). DNA for the CDR3: TGTGCCTGGAGTCGGGAAGGGGGCACAGATACGCAGTATTTT. Its protein product is CAWSREGGTDTQYF. The whole variable domain, filled in from reference TRBV30 and TRBJ2-3, reads SQTIHQWPATLVQPVGSPLSLECTVEGTSNPNLYWYRQAAGRGLQLLFYSVGIGQISSEVPQNLSASRPQDRQFILSSKKLLLSDSGFYLCAWSREGGTDTQYFGPGTRLTVL.

This clonotype came up many times. The chain recombines TRBV11-2 with TRBJ1-2; a possible D gene is TRBD1 (5 bases). Trimming took off 3 bases at V and 8 bases at J, with 13 bases between the two ends. Germline V gives CDR1 SGHAT, CDR2 FQNNGV. The CDR3 length is 13 residues. The CDR3, as DNA: TGTGCCAGCAGCTTTAGGGGAGATATGGGCTACACCTTC. It codes for CASSFRGDMGYTF.

There are many counts of this clonotype. V gene TRBV20-1 combines with J gene TRBJ2-3, with TRBD2 identical over 11 bases. The ends lost 6 bases at V and 6 bases at J; junction bases unmatched: 8. The germline CDR1 and CDR2 sequences are DFQATT and SNEGSKA (reference sequence). This CDR3 contains 14 residues. CDR3 residues: CSAPGTSGADTQYF. CDR3 bases: TGCAGTGCCCCCGGGACTAGCGGTGCGGATACGCAGTATTTT.

This clonotype was detected ten times or more. J is TRBJ1-2 and V is TRBV6-5; no definite D call. This CDR3 is 14 amino acids long. CDR1 is MNHEY and CDR2 is SVGAGI in the germline V gene. V was pared by 0 bases and J by 4 bases, with 9 bases between. CDR3 sequence: CASSYSRKAYGYTF. CDR3 nucleotide sequence: TGTGCCAGCAGTTACTCGCGGAAGGCCTATGGCTACACCTTC.

This clonotype has only a few counts. V and J are TRBV3-1 and TRBJ2-4, with a weak D call TRBD1 (6 bases). CDR1 and CDR2 (germline): LGHDT, YNNKEL (reference sequence). V dropped 0 bases and J dropped 7 bases, with 13 bases sitting between them. The CDR3 is 15 amino acids. CDR3 in amino acids: CASSQDQVRGNIQYF. For the CDR3, the DNA is TGTGCCAGCAGCCAAGATCAAGTTAGGGGGAACATTCAGTACTTC.

The V gene is TRBV5-3, the J gene TRBJ2-7; 10 bases are shared with TRBD1. TRBV5-3 is placed among ORFs of uncertain function. V was pared by 7 bases and J by 3 bases, with 10 bases of the junction left unmatched. CDR3 size: 15 residues. The CDR3, as DNA: TGTGCCAGATTCGCATCCGGGACAGGGGTCTACGAGCAGTACTTC. Its protein product is CARFASGTGVYEQYF.

In its sample, this clonotype was seen many times. J is TRBJ1-1 and V is TRBV7-6, with 8 bases that match TRBD1. Unmatched junction bases numbered 13, after V lost 5 bases and J lost 11 bases. The CDR3 consists of 14 residues. Germline V lookup: CDR1 SGHVS, CDR2 FNYEAQ. The CDR3 coding sequence is TGTGCCAGCAGCGCGCGGACAGGGCATCTAGGCGCTTTCTTT. Translating gives CASSARTGHLGAFF. Full variable domain (outside the CDR3, taken from reference TRBV7-6 and TRBJ1-1): GAGVSQSPRYKVTKRGQDVALRCDPISGHVSLYWYRQALGQGPEFLTYFNYEAQQDKSGLPNDRFSAERPEGSISTLTIQRTEQRDSAMYRCASSARTGHLGAFFGQGTRLTVV.

At least ten counts were recorded for this clonotype. CDR3 amino acids: CASRPLTEAFF. CDR3 bases: TGTGCCAGCAGGCCCCTGACTGAAGCTTTCTTT. The chain employs TRBV12-3 or TRBV12-4 and TRBJ1-1, with D unclear. Trimming shortened V by 6 bases and J by 5 bases, and 7 bases separated the two germline ends. This CDR3 spans 11 amino acids.

This clonotype was counted a few times. The chain recombines TRBV6-6 with TRBJ1-2; D is uncertain. V dropped 2 bases and J dropped 6 bases, with 10 bases sitting between them. This CDR3 comprises 13 residues. CDR1 is MNHNY, CDR2 SVGAGI, per germline (reference sequence). CDR3 nucleotides: TGTGCCAGCAGTTACCCTGACAAGAATGGCTACACCTTC. This codes for CASSYPDKNGYTF.

The chain is built from TRBV7-9 and TRBJ1-1; 8 bases agree with TRBD1. Germline CDR1 is SEHNR and CDR2 is FQNEAQ (reference sequence). The J segment lost 1 base and the V segment lost 7 bases, leaving 11 bases of the junction unmatched. CDR3 length: 16 amino acids. The CDR3: CASTESQGAPNTEAFF. In DNA form, the CDR3 reads TGTGCCAGCACCGAGTCTCAGGGGGCGCCGAACACTGAAGCTTTCTTT.

This clonotype was observed a handful of times. The chain recombines TRBV9 with TRBJ2-3, with no clear D. In germline, CDR1 is SGDLS, CDR2 YYNGEE. Trimming took off 1 base at V and 2 bases at J, with 5 bases between the two ends. This CDR3 contains 13 residues. The CDR3 here is CASSVRPTDTQYF. The CDR3 bases are TGTGCCAGCAGCGTACGGCCCACAGATACGCAGTATTTT.

The chain uses TRBV7-2 and TRBJ1-4, with 8 bases matching TRBD1. Losses at the gene ends were 5 bases for V and 3 bases for J; bases not matched to a gene: 2. Germline CDR1 reads SGHTA; CDR2 reads FQGNSA. The CDR3 is made up of 14 amino acids. The CDR3: CASSPGGSNEKLFF. Here the CDR3 DNA reads TGTGCCAGCAGCCCAGGGGGCTCTAATGAAAAACTGTTTTTT.

The chain recombines TRBV3-1 with TRBJ1-1; 7 bases align to TRBD1. CDR1 and CDR2 (germline): LGHDT, YNNKEL (reference sequence). There are 14 residues in the CDR3. V trimming: 1 base; J trimming: 9 bases; junction bases outside the gene matches: 8. The CDR3, as DNA: TGTGCCAGCAGCCAAGCAGAGGCGGGACAGAAAGCTTTCTTT. The encoded protein is CASSQAEAGQKAFF.

The table lists this clonotype with many counts. The chain joins TRBV5-6 to TRBJ1-1, with D unresolved. V gave up 0 bases and J gave up 5 bases, with 17 bases separating them. This CDR3 is 16 amino acids long. Germline values: CDR1 SGHDT, CDR2 YYEEEE. The CDR3 here is CASSLGQVEWVTEAFF. DNA of the CDR3: TGTGCCAGCAGCTTGGGGCAGGTCGAATGGGTTACTGAAGCTTTCTTT. Combining the CDR3 with reference TRBV5-6 and TRBJ1-1 gives the whole variable domain DAGVTQSPTHLIKTRGQQVTLRCSPKSGHDTVSWYQQALGQGPQFIFQYYEEEERQRGNFPDRFSGHQFPNYSSELNVNALLLGDSALYLCASSLGQVEWVTEAFFGQGTRLTVV.

The chain carries TRBV25-1 and TRBJ2-1; TRBD2 might be the D (5 bases). This CDR3 has 14 residues. Trimming took 1 base from V and 8 from J, leaving 12 bases between them. The germline V gene has CDR1 MGHDK and CDR2 SYGVNS. CDR3 residues: CASSELGTRDEQFF. DNA of the CDR3: TGTGCCAGCAGTGAATTGGGAACGAGGGATGAGCAGTTCTTC.

The sample holds many counts of this clonotype. V is TRBV18 and J is TRBJ1-6, with 7 bases identical to TRBD1. The V segment lost 6 bases and the J segment 9 bases; nucleotides outside the gene matches: 2. Germline V lookup: CDR1 KGHSH, CDR2 LQKENI. The CDR3 extends over 12 amino acids. The CDR3 region has the DNA TGTGCCAGCTCCGACAGGGTTTCACCCCTCCACTTT. Translating it yields CASSDRVSPLHF.

This clonotype showed up just a few times. The chain couples TRBV20-1 to TRBJ2-1; TRBD2 aligns across 12 bases. Trimming removed 5 bases from V and 0 bases from J; junction bases left unmatched: 5. Germline loops: CDR1 DFQATT, CDR2 SNEGSKA (reference sequence). There are 16 residues in the CDR3. The DNA for the CDR3 is TGCAGTGCTCCTGGACTAGCGGGGAGCTCCTACAATGAGCAGTTCTTC. This codes for CSAPGLAGSSYNEQFF.

This clonotype was seen a handful of times. V usage is TRBV27 and J usage is TRBJ2-3; D is undetermined. Germline-derived CDR1 and CDR2 are MNHEY and SMNVEV (reference sequence). Trimming stripped 5 bases from V and 2 bases from J, with 11 bases between. This CDR3 has 14 amino acids. The CDR3 nucleotides are TGTGCCAGCAGTGCCCAAACTTCCACAGATACGCAGTATTTT. This codes for CASSAQTSTDTQYF.